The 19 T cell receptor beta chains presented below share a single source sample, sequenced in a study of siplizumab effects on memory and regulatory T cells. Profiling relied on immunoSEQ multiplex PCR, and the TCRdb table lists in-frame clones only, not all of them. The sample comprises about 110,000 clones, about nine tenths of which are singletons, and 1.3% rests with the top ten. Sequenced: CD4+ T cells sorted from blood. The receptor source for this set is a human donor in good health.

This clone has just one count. CDR3 bases: TGCGCCAGCAGCCTTAGCGGGGGCCATCCGAACACCGGGGAGCTGTTTTTT. It yields the protein CASSLSGGHPNTGELFF. The chain uses TRBV4-1 and TRBJ2-2; the match to TRBD2 covers 9 bases. Per the germline V gene, CDR1 is MGHRA and CDR2 is YSYEKL. V lost 4 bases, J lost 0 bases, and 6 bases stayed unmatched. CDR3 size: 17 residues.

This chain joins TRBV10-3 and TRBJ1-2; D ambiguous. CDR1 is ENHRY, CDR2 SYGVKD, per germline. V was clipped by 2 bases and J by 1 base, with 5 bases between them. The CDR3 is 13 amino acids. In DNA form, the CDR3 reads TGTGCCATCAGTGAGGGGGATAACTATGGCTACACCTTC. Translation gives CAISEGDNYGYTF.

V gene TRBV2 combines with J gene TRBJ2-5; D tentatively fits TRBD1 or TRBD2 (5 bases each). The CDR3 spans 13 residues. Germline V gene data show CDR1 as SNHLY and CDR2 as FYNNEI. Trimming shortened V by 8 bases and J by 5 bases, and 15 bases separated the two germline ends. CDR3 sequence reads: CASGAAWGETQYF. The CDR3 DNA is TGTGCCAGCGGTGCCGCGTGGGGGGAGACCCAGTACTTC.

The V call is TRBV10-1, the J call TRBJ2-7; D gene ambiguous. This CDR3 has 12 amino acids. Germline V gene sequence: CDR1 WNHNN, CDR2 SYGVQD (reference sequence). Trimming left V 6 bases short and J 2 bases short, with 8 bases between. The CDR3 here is CASRKPAYEQYF. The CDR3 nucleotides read TGCGCCAGCAGAAAACCCGCCTACGAGCAGTACTTC.

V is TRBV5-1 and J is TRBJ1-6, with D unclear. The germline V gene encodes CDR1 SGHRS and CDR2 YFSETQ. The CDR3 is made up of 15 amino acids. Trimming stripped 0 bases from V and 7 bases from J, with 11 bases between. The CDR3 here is CASSLDPAGNSPLHF. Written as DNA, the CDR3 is TGCGCCAGCAGCTTGGATCCCGCGGGGAATTCACCCCTCCACTTT.

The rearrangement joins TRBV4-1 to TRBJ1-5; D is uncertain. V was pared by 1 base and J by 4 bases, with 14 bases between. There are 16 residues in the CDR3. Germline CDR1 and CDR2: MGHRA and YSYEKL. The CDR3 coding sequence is TGCGCCAGCAGCCAAGGGAACACGAGGTCGAATCAGCCCCAGCATTTT. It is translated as CASSQGNTRSNQPQHF.

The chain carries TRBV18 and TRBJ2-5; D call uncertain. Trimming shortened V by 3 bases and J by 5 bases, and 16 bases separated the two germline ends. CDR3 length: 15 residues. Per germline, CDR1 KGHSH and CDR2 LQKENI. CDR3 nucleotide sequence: TGTGCCAGCTCACCCTGGACGGTCAAAGGGGAGACCCAGTACTTC. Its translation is CASSPWTVKGETQYF.

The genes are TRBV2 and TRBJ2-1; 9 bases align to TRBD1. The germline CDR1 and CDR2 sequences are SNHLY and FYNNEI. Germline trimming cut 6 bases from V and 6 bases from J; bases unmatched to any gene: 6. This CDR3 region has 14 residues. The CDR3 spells CASSPDRGSNEQFF. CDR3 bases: TGTGCCAGCAGCCCGGACAGGGGCAGCAATGAGCAGTTCTTC.

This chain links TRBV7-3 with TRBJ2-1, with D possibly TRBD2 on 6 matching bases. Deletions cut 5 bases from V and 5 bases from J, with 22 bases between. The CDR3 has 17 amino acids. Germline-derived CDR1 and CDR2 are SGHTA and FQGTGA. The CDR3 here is CASSPRDSLFGHNEQFF. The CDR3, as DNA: TGTGCCAGCAGCCCCCGGGACTCCTTATTTGGTCACAATGAGCAGTTCTTC.

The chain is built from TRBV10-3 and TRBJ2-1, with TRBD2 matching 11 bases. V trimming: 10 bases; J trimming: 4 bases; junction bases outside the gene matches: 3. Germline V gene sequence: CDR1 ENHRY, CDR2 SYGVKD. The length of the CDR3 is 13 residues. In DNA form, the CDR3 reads TGTGCCACGGGACTAGCGGAATACAATGAGCAGTTCTTC. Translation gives CATGLAEYNEQFF.

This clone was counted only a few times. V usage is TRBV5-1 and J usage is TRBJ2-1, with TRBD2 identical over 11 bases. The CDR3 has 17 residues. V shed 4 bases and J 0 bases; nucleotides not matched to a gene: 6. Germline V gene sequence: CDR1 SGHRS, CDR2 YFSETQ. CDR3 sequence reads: CASSAGLAELSYNEQFF. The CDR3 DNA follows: TGCGCCAGCAGCGCGGGACTAGCGGAGCTCTCCTACAATGAGCAGTTCTTC. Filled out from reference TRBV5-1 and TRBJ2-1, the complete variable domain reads KAGVTQTPRYLIKTRGQQVTLSCSPISGHRSVSWYQQTPGQGLQFLFEYFSETQRNKGNFPGRFSGRQFSNSRSEMNVSTLELGDSALYLCASSAGLAELSYNEQFFGPGTRLTVL.

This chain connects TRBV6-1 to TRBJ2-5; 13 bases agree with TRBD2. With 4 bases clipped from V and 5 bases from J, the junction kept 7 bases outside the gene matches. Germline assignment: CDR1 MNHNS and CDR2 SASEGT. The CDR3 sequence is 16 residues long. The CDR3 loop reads CASSATSGGSYETQYF. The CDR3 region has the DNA TGTGCCAGCAGTGCGACTAGCGGGGGGTCTTATGAGACCCAGTACTTC.

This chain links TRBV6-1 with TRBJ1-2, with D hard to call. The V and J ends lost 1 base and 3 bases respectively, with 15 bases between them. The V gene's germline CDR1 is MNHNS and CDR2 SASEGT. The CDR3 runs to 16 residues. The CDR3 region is CASSEGSLGSYYGYTF. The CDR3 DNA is TGTGCCAGCAGTGAAGGGTCCTTAGGGAGCTACTATGGCTACACCTTC.

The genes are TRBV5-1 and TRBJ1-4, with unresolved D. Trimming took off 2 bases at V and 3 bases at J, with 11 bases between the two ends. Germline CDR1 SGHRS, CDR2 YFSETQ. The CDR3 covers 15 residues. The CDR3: CASSFGGRPNEKLFF. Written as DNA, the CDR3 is TGCGCCAGCAGCTTTGGAGGGAGACCTAATGAAAAACTGTTTTTT.

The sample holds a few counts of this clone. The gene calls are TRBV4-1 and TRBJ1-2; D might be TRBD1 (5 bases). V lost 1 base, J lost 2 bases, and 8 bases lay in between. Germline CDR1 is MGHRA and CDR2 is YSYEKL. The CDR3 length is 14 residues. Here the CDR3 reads CASSQGGRNYGYTF. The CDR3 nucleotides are TGCGCCAGCAGCCAAGGGGGCAGGAACTATGGCTACACCTTC.

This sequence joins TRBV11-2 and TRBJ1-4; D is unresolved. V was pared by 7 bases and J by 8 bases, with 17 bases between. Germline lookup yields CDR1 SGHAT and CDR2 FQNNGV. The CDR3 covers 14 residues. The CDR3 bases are TGTGCCAGCACCCTGGACGGGGATTACGAAAAACTGTTTTTT. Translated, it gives CASTLDGDYEKLFF.

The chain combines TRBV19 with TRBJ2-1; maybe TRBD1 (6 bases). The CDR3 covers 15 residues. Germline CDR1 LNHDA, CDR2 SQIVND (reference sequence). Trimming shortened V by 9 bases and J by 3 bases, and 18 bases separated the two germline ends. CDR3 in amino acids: CASRGTNSGYNEQFF. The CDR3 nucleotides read TGTGCCAGCAGGGGAACCAATTCGGGCTACAATGAGCAGTTCTTC.

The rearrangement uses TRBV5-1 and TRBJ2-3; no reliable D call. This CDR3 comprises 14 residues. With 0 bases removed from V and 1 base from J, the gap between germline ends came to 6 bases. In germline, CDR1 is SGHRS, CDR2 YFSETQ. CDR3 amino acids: CASSLATGTDTQYF. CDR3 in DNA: TGCGCCAGCAGCTTGGCTACGGGCACAGATACGCAGTATTTT. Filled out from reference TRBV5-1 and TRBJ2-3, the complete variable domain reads KAGVTQTPRYLIKTRGQQVTLSCSPISGHRSVSWYQQTPGQGLQFLFEYFSETQRNKGNFPGRFSGRQFSNSRSEMNVSTLELGDSALYLCASSLATGTDTQYFGPGTRLTVL.

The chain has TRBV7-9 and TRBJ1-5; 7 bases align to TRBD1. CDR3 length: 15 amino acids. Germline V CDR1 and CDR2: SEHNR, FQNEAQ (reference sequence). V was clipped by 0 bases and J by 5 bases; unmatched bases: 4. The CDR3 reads CASSLAGGQDQPQHF. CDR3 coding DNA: TGTGCCAGCAGCTTAGCAGGGGGCCAGGATCAGCCCCAGCATTTT.